The 27 T cell receptor beta chains given below trace back to one sample, sequenced in a study of neurological immune-mediated disorders. TCRdb reanalysed the 5' RACE reads using MiXCR and keeps one entry per CDR3 protein. The sample has roughly 57,000 distinct CDR3 sequences, 6.5% to 8.5% seen once. Time point here: longitudinal time-point 3. The specimen sequenced was PBMCs. Source of these receptors: a woman aged 40-49 years in good health.

This clonotype was counted ten times or more. The V call is TRBV10-2, the J call TRBJ2-1; TRBD2 agrees at 7 bases. Germline lookup yields CDR1 WSHSY and CDR2 SAAADI. This CDR3 contains 11 residues. V gave up 10 bases and J gave up 7 bases; unmatched junction bases: 4. The CDR3 protein is CATRRGNEQFF. The DNA of the CDR3 is TGCGCCACGCGGCGGGGGAATGAGCAGTTCTTC.

This clonotype was picked up many times. The V call is TRBV12-3 or TRBV12-4, the J call TRBJ2-1, with D tentatively TRBD1 or TRBD2 (5 bases each). The ends were cut back, 6 bases at V and 7 bases at J, with 22 bases in the middle. There are 16 residues in the CDR3. In nucleotides, the CDR3 is TGTGCCAGCAGCCCGGGGTGGGGGACGCCGGGGAATGAGCAGTTCTTC. This sequence encodes CASSPGWGTPGNEQFF.

This clonotype showed up many times. V usage is TRBV20-1 and J usage is TRBJ2-7, with unresolved D. CDR3 length equals 12 residues. The V end was cut by 5 bases, the J end by 4 bases, with 12 bases between. Germline V gene sequence: CDR1 DFQATT, CDR2 SNEGSKA (reference sequence). The chain's CDR3 is CSADRKMYEQYF. The CDR3 DNA follows: TGCAGTGCTGACCGGAAAATGTACGAGCAGTACTTC.

This clonotype was seen more than once but under ten times. The V gene is TRBV25-1, the J gene TRBJ2-2; D is possibly TRBD1 or TRBD2 (6 bases each). V was shortened by 0 bases and J by 4 bases, with 21 bases between the two germline ends. CDR1 and CDR2 from the germline V gene are MGHDK and SYGVNS. The CDR3 consists of 19 residues. CDR3 nucleotide sequence: TGTGCCAGCAGTGAATACGGAGGGGGAAGAACAGGGCTCACCGGGGAGCTGTTTTTT. This codes for CASSEYGGGRTGLTGELFF.

This clonotype has ten or more counts. The rearrangement links TRBV15 to TRBJ2-3, with D perhaps matching TRBD2 (5 bases). This CDR3 is 13 amino acids long. Germline assignment: CDR1 LNHNV and CDR2 YYDKDF (reference sequence). Trimming took off 1 base at V and 10 bases at J, with 12 bases between the two ends. Here the CDR3 reads CATSRADYVSQYF. The CDR3 DNA reads as TGTGCCACCAGCAGAGCCGACTATGTCTCGCAGTATTTT.

This chain uses TRBV21-1 with TRBJ2-3; TRBD1 is taken as the D call from the table, unchecked against the DNA. TRBV21-1 is a documented pseudogene. This CDR3 is built from 17 residues. In nucleotides, the CDR3 is TGTGCCAGCAGCAAACTTAGGTCTCCGAAGGGGTCAGATACGCAGTATTTT. This codes for CASSKLRSPKGSDTQYF.

This clonotype was picked up many times. The gene calls are TRBV24-1 and TRBJ2-5; 10 bases are shared with TRBD1. V lost 6 bases, J lost 4 bases, and 4 bases stayed unmatched. CDR1 KGHDR and CDR2 SFDVKD come from the germline V gene. The CDR3 runs 14 residues. CDR3 DNA: TGTGCCACCAGTCCGACAGGGGGCGTAGAGACCCAGTACTTC. Translated, it gives CATSPTGGVETQYF.

This clonotype was seen repeatedly, ten times or more. The rearrangement uses TRBV25-1 and TRBJ2-7; no firm D call. The germline V gene has CDR1 MGHDK and CDR2 SYGVNS. CDR3 size: 14 residues. V was trimmed by 3 bases and J by 3 bases, leaving 12 bases between them. Here the CDR3 DNA reads TGTGCCAGCAGTGAGGAAGGTCTAAGCTACGAGCAGTACTTC. Protein product: CASSEEGLSYEQYF.

This clonotype was observed at least ten times. The chain links TRBV5-1 to TRBJ1-1; no firm D call. Germline values: CDR1 SGHRS, CDR2 YFSETQ. The CDR3 loop spans 14 amino acids. V was clipped by 0 bases and J by 1 base, with 7 bases between them. This CDR3 is CASSLESGNTEAFF. CDR3 nucleotide sequence: TGCGCCAGCAGCTTGGAGTCGGGGAACACTGAAGCTTTCTTT.

This clonotype was counted only a few times. V usage is TRBV6-5 and J usage is TRBJ2-2; D gene unclear. The CDR3 totals 12 residues. The germline gives CDR1 MNHEY, CDR2 SVGAGI. V was trimmed by 0 bases and J by 8 bases, leaving 4 bases between them. CDR3 DNA sequence: TGTGCCAGCAGTTACTCGCGAGGGGAGCTGTTTTTT. Protein: CASSYSRGELFF.

This clonotype was counted ten times or more. The chain joins TRBV14 to TRBJ1-2; possible D gene TRBD1, 6 bases. Germline CDR1 and CDR2: SGHDN and FVKESK. This CDR3 contains 14 residues. V lost 1 base, J lost 8 bases, and 14 bases lay in between. The CDR3 region has the DNA TGTGCCAGCAGCCAAGCAGGGGCTGGGCTCGGCTACACCTTC. Translating it yields CASSQAGAGLGYTF.

The V call is TRBV12-3 or TRBV12-4, the J call TRBJ2-7; no clear D gene. This CDR3 spans 15 amino acids. Between the trimmed V and J ends, which lost 6 bases and 2 bases, there was a span of 17 bases. The CDR3 loop is CASRRAGSGPYEQYF. The CDR3 DNA reads as TGTGCCAGCAGACGCGCCGGCAGTGGGCCCTACGAGCAGTACTTC.

This clonotype was seen at least ten times. This chain uses TRBV7-2 with TRBJ1-1, with a possible D match to TRBD1 (6 bases). The CDR3 runs to 14 residues. Trimming cost V 3 bases and J 4 bases, with 12 bases left between them. The germline V gene has CDR1 SGHTA and CDR2 FQGNSA. This chain's CDR3 is CASSFGGASTEAFF. CDR3 DNA sequence: TGTGCCAGCAGCTTTGGGGGCGCTAGCACTGAAGCTTTCTTT.

The chain recombines TRBV6-1 with TRBJ2-4, with 7 bases identical to TRBD1. Losses at the gene ends were 7 bases for V and 4 bases for J; bases not matched to a gene: 7. CDR1 is MNHNS and CDR2 is SASEGT in the germline V gene. The CDR3 consists of 14 residues. CDR3 coding DNA: TGTGCCAGCACCCCTGGACAGGCGAAAAACATTCAGTACTTC. As protein: CASTPGQAKNIQYF.

There are many counts of this clonotype. V is TRBV5-1 and J is TRBJ2-5, with TRBD2 matching 7 bases. Germline V gives CDR1 SGHRS, CDR2 YFSETQ. CDR3 length: 14 residues. Trimming removed 2 bases from V and 2 bases from J; junction bases left unmatched: 3. DNA of the CDR3: TGCGCCAGCAGCTTAAGCGGGATTCAAGAGACCCAGTACTTC. Protein: CASSLSGIQETQYF.

The chain links TRBV7-3 to TRBJ2-2; D uncertain. Trimming left V 4 bases short and J 5 bases short, with 14 bases between. This CDR3 region has 15 residues. The germline CDR1 and CDR2 sequences are SGHTA and FQGTGA. CDR3 bases: TGTGCCAGCAGCTCGACGGCACTTCTTACCGGGGAGCTGTTTTTT. Its translation: CASSSTALLTGELFF.

This clonotype occurred many times. The V gene is TRBV20-1, the J gene TRBJ1-1; D gene ambiguous. Germline lookup yields CDR1 DFQATT and CDR2 SNEGSKA (reference sequence). The ends were cut back, 0 bases at V and 0 bases at J, with 8 bases in the middle. The CDR3 totals 14 residues. Here the CDR3 reads CSARDPVVNTEAFF. The CDR3, as DNA: TGCAGTGCTAGAGATCCCGTAGTGAACACTGAAGCTTTCTTT.

Only a few counts were recorded for this clonotype. The rearrangement links TRBV5-1 to TRBJ1-6; TRBD1 aligns across 7 bases. This CDR3 is 13 amino acids long. J gave up 7 bases and V 9 bases, and 7 bases lay outside the gene matches. Germline loops: CDR1 SGHRS, CDR2 YFSETQ. CDR3 DNA: TGCGCCACCCGACAGGGAATCAATTCACCCCTCCACTTT. This encodes CATRQGINSPLHF.

This clonotype was recorded at least ten times. The chain has TRBV6-2 or TRBV6-3 and TRBJ2-5; D perhaps matches TRBD1 (5 bases). Per germline, CDR1 MNHEY and CDR2 SVGEGT. Trimming removed 1 base at V and 4 bases at J, with 13 bases between. The CDR3 length is 15 residues. The CDR3 region has the DNA TGTGCCAGCAGTTACTGGGGCGCCACTGGAGAGACCCAGTACTTC. Protein: CASSYWGATGETQYF.

This clonotype was detected a few times. The chain uses TRBV6-5 and TRBJ2-7; possibly TRBD2 for D (5 bases). This CDR3 contains 14 residues. The V gene's germline CDR1 is MNHEY and CDR2 SVGAGI. The V gene lost 6 bases and the J gene lost 3 bases, with 15 bases spanning the gap. The CDR3 coding sequence is TGTGCCAGCAGGGCGGGTCCCCAAGGCTACGAGCAGTACTTC. It codes for CASRAGPQGYEQYF.

This clonotype was counted at least ten times. The CDR3 coding sequence is TGTGCCAGCAGTGAGTTGGGGGGGGGGAACACTGAAGCTTTCTTT. Its protein is CASSELGGGNTEAFF. This sequence joins TRBV2 and TRBJ1-1; a possible D gene is TRBD1 (5 bases). V lost 3 bases, J lost 1 base, and 12 bases lay in between. CDR3 length equals 15 residues. Looked up from germline, CDR1 is SNHLY and CDR2 is FYNNEI.

This clonotype was seen at least ten times. The chain recombines TRBV4-1 with TRBJ1-3; TRBD1 matches 7 bases. The germline gives CDR1 MGHRA, CDR2 YSYEKL. Trimming at V came to 0 bases and at J to 3 bases, leaving 5 bases not matched to a gene. This CDR3 region has 16 residues. This CDR3 reads CASSQEVQGGGNTIYF. DNA for the CDR3: TGCGCCAGCAGCCAAGAAGTTCAGGGGGGTGGAAACACCATATATTTT.

This clonotype was counted at least ten times. This chain links TRBV5-5 with TRBJ1-6; D is undetermined. The CDR3 contains 14 residues. Germline V gene data show CDR1 as SGHKS and CDR2 as YYEKEE (reference sequence). V was clipped by 4 bases and J by 12 bases, with 17 bases between them. The CDR3 here is CASSPGGSVKPLHF. CDR3 sequence (DNA): TGTGCCAGCAGCCCTGGCGGGAGTGTTAAACCCCTCCACTTT.

This clonotype was seen ten or more times. This rearrangement joins TRBV7-2 to TRBJ2-1, with a tentative D call TRBD1 (6 bases). The CDR3 spans 14 residues. Trimming cost V 5 bases and J 1 base, with 9 bases left between them. Germline CDR1 SGHTA, CDR2 FQGNSA. The CDR3 sequence: CASSPDRSYNEQFF. The CDR3 DNA follows: TGTGCCAGCAGCCCGGACAGATCCTACAATGAGCAGTTCTTC.

In its sample, this clonotype was seen many times. The CDR3 sequence is CASSLGGQATNYGYTF. CDR3 nucleotide sequence: TGTGCCAGCAGCTTAGGTGGACAGGCCACTAACTATGGCTACACCTTC. The chain recombines TRBV7-2 with TRBJ1-2; 7 bases agree with TRBD1. The CDR3 runs 16 residues. Germline CDR1 is SGHTA and CDR2 is FQGNSA. J was trimmed by 0 bases and V by 1 base; bases with no gene match: 5.

At least ten counts were recorded for this clonotype. This chain uses TRBV7-9 with TRBJ1-2; maybe TRBD1 (6 bases). Trimming shortened V by 6 bases and J by 4 bases, and 12 bases separated the two germline ends. Germline values: CDR1 SEHNR, CDR2 FQNEAQ (reference sequence). The CDR3 is 13 residues long. The CDR3 sequence is CASRSTGFYGYTF. CDR3 in DNA: TGTGCCAGCAGATCGACAGGCTTCTATGGCTACACCTTC.

This clonotype was seen repeatedly, ten times or more. This sequence joins TRBV20-1 and TRBJ2-7, with TRBD1 identical over 7 bases. The V gene end was trimmed by 3 bases and the J gene end by 1 base; junction bases not matched to a gene: 9. The CDR3 is 15 amino acids. Germline-derived CDR1 and CDR2 are DFQATT and SNEGSKA (reference sequence). This CDR3 reads CSASALTGISYEQYF. CDR3 sequence (DNA): TGCAGTGCTAGCGCCCTGACAGGGATTTCCTACGAGCAGTACTTC.